The 19 T cell receptor beta chains in this list originate from one sample, sequenced in a study of T cell responses to AZD1222 COVID-19 vaccine. The assay was immunoSEQ multiplex PCR, and TCRdb's table has in-frame clones only and misses some. The data contain 70,000 to 80,000 clones, roughly 88% of them singletons. Specimen: peripheral blood, collected on day 0 of AZD1222 vaccination. The receptors stem from an adult in good health.

V gene TRBV27 combines with J gene TRBJ2-5; 9 bases line up with TRBD1. Germline V CDR1 and CDR2: MNHEY, SMNVEV (reference sequence). V shed 6 bases, J shed 1 base, and the junction held 15 bases outside the gene matches. The CDR3 is made up of 18 amino acids. CDR3 in DNA: TGTGCCAGCAGCGAAAGGGTGGGGACAGGGAACTTCCAAGAGACCCAGTACTTC. Translated, it gives CASSERVGTGNFQETQYF.

The J gene is TRBJ2-7, the V gene TRBV4-1; D gene ambiguous. CDR1 is MGHRA and CDR2 is YSYEKL in the germline V gene. Trimming took 0 bases from V and 7 from J, leaving 19 bases between them. This CDR3 has 16 amino acids. CDR3 sequence reads: CASSQDRQAFPREQYF. The CDR3 region has the DNA TGCGCCAGCAGCCAAGATCGGCAGGCTTTCCCTCGGGAGCAGTACTTC.

The gene calls are TRBV28 and TRBJ1-1; D call uncertain. This CDR3 has 11 residues. With 8 bases removed from V and 1 base from J, the gap between germline ends came to 5 bases. Germline lookup yields CDR1 MDHEN and CDR2 SYDVKM. Written as DNA, the CDR3 is TGTGCCAGCTTCGGGAACACTGAAGCTTTCTTT. Protein product: CASFGNTEAFF.

The J gene is TRBJ2-1, the V gene TRBV3-1 (or the pseudogene TRBV3-2), with 8 positions matching TRBD2. Germline V gene data show CDR1 as LGHDT and CDR2 as YNNKEL (reference sequence). The trim removed 2 bases at V and 9 bases at J, leaving 9 bases unmatched. The CDR3 has 15 amino acids. The CDR3 is CASSQSRGDGAEQFF. CDR3 DNA: TGTGCCAGCAGCCAATCGCGGGGGGATGGGGCTGAGCAGTTCTTC.

The chain couples TRBV19 to TRBJ2-3; no definite D call. The CDR3 covers 14 residues. The V gene lost 1 base and the J gene lost 2 bases, with 7 bases spanning the gap. In germline, CDR1 is LNHDA, CDR2 SQIVND (reference sequence). As DNA, the CDR3 is TGTGCCAGTAGTATAGGAGCCCCCACAGATACGCAGTATTTT. The encoded protein is CASSIGAPTDTQYF.

This sequence joins TRBV27 and TRBJ1-4; D is unresolved. The V and J ends lost 1 base and 2 bases respectively, with 8 bases between them. The CDR3 has 15 amino acids. CDR1 and CDR2 (germline): MNHEY, SMNVEV (reference sequence). In DNA form, the CDR3 reads TGTGCCAGCAGTTTATGGGCGGGGACTAATGAAAAACTGTTTTTT. Amino acid sequence: CASSLWAGTNEKLFF.

V gene TRBV18 combines with J gene TRBJ2-7; 11 bases match TRBD2. Trimming removed 6 bases from V and 2 bases from J; junction bases left unmatched: 3. The length of the CDR3 is 14 residues. The germline gives CDR1 KGHSH, CDR2 LQKENI. The CDR3 loop is CASSRLAGTYEQYF. For the CDR3, the DNA is TGTGCCAGCTCCCGACTAGCGGGGACCTACGAGCAGTACTTC. The full variable domain, with the rest looked up from reference TRBV18 and TRBJ2-7, is NAGVMQNPRHLVRRRGQEARLRCSPMKGHSHVYWYRQLPEEGLKFMVYLQKENIIDESGMPKERFSAEFPKEGPSILRIQQVVRGDSAAYFCASSRLAGTYEQYFGPGTRLTVT.

The rearrangement uses TRBV7-8 and TRBJ2-7; D gene uncertain. The CDR3 loop spans 14 amino acids. Germline CDR1 SGHVS, CDR2 FQNEAQ. Trimming removed 1 base at V and 2 bases at J, with 9 bases between. CDR3 loop: CASSLDPEPYEQYF. For the CDR3, the DNA is TGTGCCAGCAGCTTAGATCCGGAGCCCTACGAGCAGTACTTC.

This clone has just one count. The chain combines TRBV18 with TRBJ1-4; TRBD1 aligns across 8 bases. V was pared by 2 bases and J by 3 bases, with 5 bases of the junction left unmatched. The CDR3 is made up of 16 amino acids. The germline V gene encodes CDR1 KGHSH and CDR2 LQKENI. The CDR3 reads CASSPTTGVANEKLFF. The CDR3 DNA reads TGTGCCAGCTCACCAACGACAGGGGTTGCTAATGAAAAACTGTTTTTT. The complete variable domain, with remaining parts taken from reference TRBV18 and TRBJ1-4, reads NAGVMQNPRHLVRRRGQEARLRCSPMKGHSHVYWYRQLPEEGLKFMVYLQKENIIDESGMPKERFSAEFPKEGPSILRIQQVVRGDSAAYFCASSPTTGVANEKLFFGSGTQLSVL.

This clone has only a few counts. The chain couples TRBV7-3 to TRBJ2-3, with D possibly being TRBD2 (6 bases). V dropped 2 bases and J dropped 5 bases, with 8 bases sitting between them. In germline, CDR1 is SGHTA, CDR2 FQGTGA. This CDR3 has 13 residues. The CDR3: CASSLAGGDTQYF. In DNA, the CDR3 is TGTGCCAGCAGCTTAGCCGGGGGAGATACGCAGTATTTT.

The sample holds one count of this clone. J is TRBJ1-3 and V is TRBV3-1 (or the pseudogene TRBV3-2); D not certain. Germline CDR1 and CDR2: LGHDT and YNNKEL (reference sequence). With 1 base removed from V and 1 base from J, the gap between germline ends came to 8 bases. The CDR3 is made up of 15 amino acids. This chain's CDR3 is CASSQVPNSGNTIYF. The DNA of the CDR3 is TGTGCCAGCAGCCAAGTGCCAAATTCTGGAAACACCATATATTTT.

J is TRBJ2-2 and V is TRBV5-4; TRBD1 is a possible D gene (7 bases). Trimming shortened V by 0 bases and J by 5 bases, and 11 bases separated the two germline ends. This CDR3 has 15 residues. Germline lookup yields CDR1 SGHNT and CDR2 YYREEE (reference sequence). The CDR3 bases are TGTGCCAGCAGCTTGGACCAGGGGGGTACCGGGGAGCTGTTTTTT. This gives the protein CASSLDQGGTGELFF.

The J gene is TRBJ1-1, the V gene TRBV19, with D unclear. The CDR3 runs to 14 residues. CDR1 and CDR2 (germline): LNHDA, SQIVND (reference sequence). Deletions cut 3 bases from V and 4 bases from J, with 12 bases between. Written as DNA, the CDR3 is TGTGCCAGTAGTATCGGCTCCTACACCACTGAAGCTTTCTTT. Translation gives CASSIGSYTTEAFF.

A few counts support this clone. This rearrangement joins TRBV13 to TRBJ1-1, with 8 bases fitting TRBD1. This CDR3 has 16 residues. CDR1 and CDR2 (germline): PRHDT, FYEKMQ (reference sequence). J gave up 6 bases and V 4 bases, and 13 bases lay outside the gene matches. The CDR3 is CASSSCLTGASPEAFF. The CDR3, as DNA: TGTGCCAGCAGCTCTTGTTTGACAGGGGCGAGTCCTGAAGCTTTCTTT.

This chain joins TRBV28 and TRBJ1-5; tentatively, D is TRBD1 (6 bases). Germline lookup yields CDR1 MDHEN and CDR2 SYDVKM. With 6 bases removed from V and 7 bases from J, the gap between germline ends came to 22 bases. The CDR3 extends over 16 amino acids. DNA for the CDR3: TGTGCCAGCAGACCCCAGACCGGGGGCGCGGGACAGCCCCAGCATTTT. Protein sequence: CASRPQTGGAGQPQHF. Using reference TRBV28 and TRBJ1-5 for the parts outside the CDR3, the full variable domain is DVKVTQSSRYLVKRTGEKVFLECVQDMDHENMFWYRQDPGLGLRLIYFSYDVKMKEKGDIPEGYSVSREKKERFSLILESASTNQTSMYLCASRPQTGGAGQPQHFGDGTRLSIL.

In this sample, this clone turned up once. V usage is TRBV28 and J usage is TRBJ2-7; 8 nucleotides line up with TRBD1. In germline, CDR1 is MDHEN, CDR2 SYDVKM. The V and J ends lost 7 bases and 0 bases, in that order; junction bases with no gene match: 5. The CDR3 runs to 14 residues. CDR3 in DNA: TGTGCCAGCAAGCGACAGGGGACCTCCTACGAGCAGTACTTC. This codes for CASKRQGTSYEQYF. The full variable domain, with the rest looked up from reference TRBV28 and TRBJ2-7, is DVKVTQSSRYLVKRTGEKVFLECVQDMDHENMFWYRQDPGLGLRLIYFSYDVKMKEKGDIPEGYSVSREKKERFSLILESASTNQTSMYLCASKRQGTSYEQYFGPGTRLTVT.

The chain combines TRBV28 with TRBJ1-4; TRBD1 aligns across 9 bases. Looked up from germline, CDR1 is MDHEN and CDR2 is SYDVKM. CDR3 length equals 15 residues. Losses at the gene ends were 9 bases for V and 4 bases for J; bases not matched to a gene: 9. The CDR3 spells CASMETGGYNEKLFF. The CDR3 region has the DNA TGTGCCAGTATGGAGACAGGGGGATATAATGAAAAACTGTTTTTT.

The rearrangement links TRBV5-5 to TRBJ1-1; D uncertain. V was trimmed by 0 bases and J by 2 bases, leaving 5 bases between them. Germline CDR1 and CDR2: SGHKS and YYEKEE (reference sequence). The CDR3 length is 13 residues. Here the CDR3 reads CASSLGENTEAFF. The CDR3 nucleotides read TGTGCCAGCAGCTTGGGGGAAAACACTGAAGCTTTCTTT.

The chain has TRBV10-3 and TRBJ2-2; 7 bases are shared with TRBD2. In germline, CDR1 is ENHRY, CDR2 SYGVKD. The CDR3 spans 16 residues. The V gene end was trimmed by 0 bases and the J gene end by 4 bases; junction bases not matched to a gene: 5. The CDR3 spells CAISESRGSSTGELFF. The CDR3 bases are TGTGCCATCAGTGAGTCGCGGGGGTCGAGCACCGGGGAGCTGTTTTTT.